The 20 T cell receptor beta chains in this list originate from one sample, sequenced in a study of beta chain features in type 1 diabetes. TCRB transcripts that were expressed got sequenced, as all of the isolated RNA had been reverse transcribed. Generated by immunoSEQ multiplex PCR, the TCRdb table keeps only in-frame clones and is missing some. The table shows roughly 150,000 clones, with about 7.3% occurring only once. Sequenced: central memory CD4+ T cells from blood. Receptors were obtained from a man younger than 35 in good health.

DNA of the CDR3: TGTGCCAGCAGCTGGACAGGGGGCGGGGAGACCCAGTACTTC. Translation: CASSWTGGGETQYF. The chain is built from TRBV7-2 and TRBJ2-5, with 11 bases aligning to TRBD1. After removal of 4 bases from V and 5 bases from J, the junction contained 3 bases not matched to a gene. The germline CDR1 and CDR2 sequences are SGHTA and FQGNSA. The CDR3 totals 14 residues.

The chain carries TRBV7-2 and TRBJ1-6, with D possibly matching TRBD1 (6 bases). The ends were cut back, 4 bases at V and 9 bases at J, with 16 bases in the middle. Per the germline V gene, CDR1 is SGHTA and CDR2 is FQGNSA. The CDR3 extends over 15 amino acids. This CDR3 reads CASSSPAGTLSPLHF. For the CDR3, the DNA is TGTGCCAGCAGCTCTCCCGCCGGGACACTTTCACCCCTCCACTTT.

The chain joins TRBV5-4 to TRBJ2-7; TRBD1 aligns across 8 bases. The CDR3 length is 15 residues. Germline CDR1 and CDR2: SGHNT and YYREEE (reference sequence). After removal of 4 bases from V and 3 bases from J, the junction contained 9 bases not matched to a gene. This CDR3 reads CASSHQDRVGYEQYF. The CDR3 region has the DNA TGTGCCAGCAGCCACCAGGACAGGGTCGGCTACGAGCAGTACTTC.

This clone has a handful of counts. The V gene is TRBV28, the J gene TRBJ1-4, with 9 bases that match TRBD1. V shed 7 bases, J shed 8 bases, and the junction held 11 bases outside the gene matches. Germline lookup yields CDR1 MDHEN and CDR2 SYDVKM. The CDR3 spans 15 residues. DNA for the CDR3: TGTGCCAGCAACCAAATACAGGGGGCTGGAGAAAAACTGTTTTTT. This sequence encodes CASNQIQGAGEKLFF.

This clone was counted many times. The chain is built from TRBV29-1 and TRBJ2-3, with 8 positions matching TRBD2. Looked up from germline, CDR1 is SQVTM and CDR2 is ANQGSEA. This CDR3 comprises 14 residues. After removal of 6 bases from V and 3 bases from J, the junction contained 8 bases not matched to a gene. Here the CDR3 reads CSVQKAGGTDTQYF. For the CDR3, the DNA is TGCAGCGTCCAAAAGGCGGGAGGAACAGATACGCAGTATTTT.

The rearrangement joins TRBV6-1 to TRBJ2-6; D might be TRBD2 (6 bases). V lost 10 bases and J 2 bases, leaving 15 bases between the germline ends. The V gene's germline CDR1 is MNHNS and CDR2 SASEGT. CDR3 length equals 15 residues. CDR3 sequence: CATQEEGPGANVLTF. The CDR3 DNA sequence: TGTGCCACCCAGGAGGAGGGCCCTGGGGCCAACGTCCTGACTTTC.

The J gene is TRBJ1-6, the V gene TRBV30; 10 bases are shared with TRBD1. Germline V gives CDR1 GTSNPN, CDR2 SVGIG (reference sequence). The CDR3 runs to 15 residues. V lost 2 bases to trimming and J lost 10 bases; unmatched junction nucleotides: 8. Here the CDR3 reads CAWSPRDRGQSPLHF. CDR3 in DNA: TGTGCCTGGAGTCCCCGGGACAGGGGACAATCACCCCTCCACTTT. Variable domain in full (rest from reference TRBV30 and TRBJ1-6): SQTIHQWPATLVQPVGSPLSLECTVEGTSNPNLYWYRQAAGRGLQLLFYSVGIGQISSEVPQNLSASRPQDRQFILSSKKLLLSDSGFYLCAWSPRDRGQSPLHFGNGTRLTVT.

This chain's CDR3 is CASSQENRVADTQYF. The CDR3 DNA reads TGCGCCAGCAGCCAAGAAAACAGGGTGGCAGATACGCAGTATTTT. This chain uses TRBV4-3 with TRBJ2-3; maybe TRBD1 (6 bases). This CDR3 is built from 15 residues. V was clipped by 0 bases and J by 4 bases, with 11 bases between them. Germline V gene data show CDR1 as LGHNA and CDR2 as YSLEER.

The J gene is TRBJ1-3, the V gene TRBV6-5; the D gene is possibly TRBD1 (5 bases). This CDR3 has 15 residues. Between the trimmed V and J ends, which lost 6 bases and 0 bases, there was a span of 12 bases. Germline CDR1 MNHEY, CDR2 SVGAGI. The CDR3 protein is CASRTTVSSGNTIYF. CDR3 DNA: TGTGCCAGCAGGACGACAGTGAGCTCTGGAAACACCATATATTTT.

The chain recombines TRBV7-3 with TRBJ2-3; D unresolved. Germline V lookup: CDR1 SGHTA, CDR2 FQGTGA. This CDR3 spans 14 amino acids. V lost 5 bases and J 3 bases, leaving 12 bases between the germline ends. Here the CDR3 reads CASSPSLSTDTQYF. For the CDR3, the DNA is TGTGCCAGCAGCCCCTCCCTAAGTACAGATACGCAGTATTTT.

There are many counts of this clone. The CDR3 loop is CASSTSTRETQYF. CDR3 nucleotide sequence: TGTGCCAGCAGCACCTCAACGCGGGAGACCCAGTACTTC. The chain links TRBV7-2 to TRBJ2-5; D gene uncertain. The ends were cut back, 5 bases at V and 5 bases at J, with 12 bases in the middle. The germline V gene encodes CDR1 SGHTA and CDR2 FQGNSA. CDR3 length: 13 amino acids.

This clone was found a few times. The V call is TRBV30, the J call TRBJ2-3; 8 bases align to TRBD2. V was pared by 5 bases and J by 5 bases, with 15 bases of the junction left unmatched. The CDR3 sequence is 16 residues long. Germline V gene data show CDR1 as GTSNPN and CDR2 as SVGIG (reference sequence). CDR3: CAWEGERSGILDTQYF. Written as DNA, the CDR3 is TGTGCCTGGGAGGGGGAGCGTAGCGGGATACTAGATACGCAGTATTTT. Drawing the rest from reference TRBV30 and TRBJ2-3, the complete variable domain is SQTIHQWPATLVQPVGSPLSLECTVEGTSNPNLYWYRQAAGRGLQLLFYSVGIGQISSEVPQNLSASRPQDRQFILSSKKLLLSDSGFYLCAWEGERSGILDTQYFGPGTRLTVL.

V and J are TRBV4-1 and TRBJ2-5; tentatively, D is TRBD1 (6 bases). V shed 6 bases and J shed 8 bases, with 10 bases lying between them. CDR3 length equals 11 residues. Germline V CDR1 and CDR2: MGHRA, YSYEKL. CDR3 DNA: TGCGCCAGCAGTCAGGGGAGAACCCAGTACTTC. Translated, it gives CASSQGRTQYF.

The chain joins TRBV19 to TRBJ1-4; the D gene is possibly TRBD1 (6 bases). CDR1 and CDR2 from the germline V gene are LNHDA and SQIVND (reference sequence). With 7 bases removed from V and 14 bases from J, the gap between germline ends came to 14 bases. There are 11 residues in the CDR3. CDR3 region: CASTGGLGLFF. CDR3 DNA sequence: TGTGCCAGTACCGGGGGGCTTGGCCTGTTTTTT.

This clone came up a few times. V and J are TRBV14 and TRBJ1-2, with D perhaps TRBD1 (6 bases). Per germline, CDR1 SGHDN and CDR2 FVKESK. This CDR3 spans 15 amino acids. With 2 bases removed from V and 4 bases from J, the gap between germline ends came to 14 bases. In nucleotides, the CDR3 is TGTGCCAGCAGCCAACACAGGGAGACCTCCTATGGCTACACCTTC. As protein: CASSQHRETSYGYTF.

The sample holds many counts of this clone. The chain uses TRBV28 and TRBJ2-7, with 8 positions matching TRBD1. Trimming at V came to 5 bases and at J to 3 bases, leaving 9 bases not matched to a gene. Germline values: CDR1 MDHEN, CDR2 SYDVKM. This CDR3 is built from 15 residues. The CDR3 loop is CASSGGTGPHYEQYF. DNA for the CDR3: TGTGCCAGCAGTGGGGGGACAGGCCCACACTACGAGCAGTACTTC.

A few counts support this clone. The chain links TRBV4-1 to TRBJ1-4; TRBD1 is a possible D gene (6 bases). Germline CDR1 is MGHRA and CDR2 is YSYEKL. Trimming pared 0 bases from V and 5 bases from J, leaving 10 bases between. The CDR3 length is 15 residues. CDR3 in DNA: TGCGCCAGCAGCCAAGAGGCAGGGGACAATGAAAAACTGTTTTTT. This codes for CASSQEAGDNEKLFF.

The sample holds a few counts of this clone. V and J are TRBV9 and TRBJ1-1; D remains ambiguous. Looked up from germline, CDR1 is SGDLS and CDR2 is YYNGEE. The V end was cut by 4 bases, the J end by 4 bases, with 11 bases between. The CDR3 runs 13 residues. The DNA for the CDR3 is TGTGCCAGCAGCCAATCCAGAGGCACTGAAGCTTTCTTT. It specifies CASSQSRGTEAFF.

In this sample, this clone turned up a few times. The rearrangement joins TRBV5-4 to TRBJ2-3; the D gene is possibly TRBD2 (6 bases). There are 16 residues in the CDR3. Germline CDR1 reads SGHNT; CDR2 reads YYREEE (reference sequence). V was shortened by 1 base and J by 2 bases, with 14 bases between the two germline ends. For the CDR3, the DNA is TGTGCCAGCAGCTTGCGAGCTAGCGCAAACACAGATACGCAGTATTTT. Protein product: CASSLRASANTDTQYF.

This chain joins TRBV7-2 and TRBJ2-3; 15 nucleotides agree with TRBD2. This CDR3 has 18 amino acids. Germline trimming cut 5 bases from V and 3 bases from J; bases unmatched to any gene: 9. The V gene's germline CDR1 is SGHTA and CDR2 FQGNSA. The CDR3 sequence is CASSQSGLAGGRTDTQYF. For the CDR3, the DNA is TGTGCCAGCAGCCAATCCGGACTAGCGGGAGGGCGGACAGATACGCAGTATTTT.